This record covers a single T cell receptor (beta chain). This clone was seen only a few times. The antigen it binds to is not known. No base qualities exist here, and no much larger clone lies one base off it. This specimen belongs to a study of cytomegalovirus exposure and HLA in healthy donors (dated 2017 in TCRdb). About the study as a whole: The roughly 670 repertoires of the first cohort and the 120 or so validation repertoires were produced on the same platform, according to a later analysis. High-throughput TCR immunosequencing, statistical association of individual TCRs with disease status, and machine learning were combined to predict cytomegalovirus infection status. The study aimed to test whether cataloging public T cell receptors could reveal signatures of past pathogen exposure. Besides the first cohort of around 700 subjects, a separate validation cohort made up of over a hundred different subjects was used. Points the paper makes about the study in general: The authors suggested that the approach could potentially be generalized to other disease states and immunological phenotypes. A total of some 180 TCR beta chains were listed by the study as associated with cytomegalovirus. Three of the identified cytomegalovirus-associated TCR beta chains were confirmed in vitro to be specific for cytomegalovirus antigens. Most TCR sequences were observed very rarely across donors, whereas some public TCRs were present in many individuals. A later analysis lacked HLA typing for the validation cohort, so it scored co-occurrence in that cohort across all 120 or so repertoires. Subsequent analysis determined that TCRs grouped into clusters in the first cohort also showed a tendency toward co-occurrence across the 120 or so validation repertoires, and approximately 94% of cluster scores exceeded 0. Cytomegalovirus status was reported to be diagnosed by the classifier with high specificity and sensitivity in both the original and validation cohorts.

Receptor libraries were prepared by the immunoSEQ multiplex PCR assay. Regarding the original processing steps: To diagnose cytomegalovirus status from the catalog of TCR beta chain sequences, a statistical classification framework was built. TCRdb limited this immuneACCESS table to in-frame rearrangements with V and J called. A share of clones is missing; checked studies link under half to unresolved V genes, and the rest is unexplained. The V and J calls and clone size are taken from that table; D and trimming were inferred from the DNA. The sample table records about 140,000 clones; about 86% of these occur just once. The top ten clonotypes cover 7.9% of the sample. Reading from cysteine to phenylalanine, the CDR3 counts 17 amino acids. The DNA shown is the 51-base CDR3, in frame from base 1. CDR1 and CDR2 are read off the germline V gene as MNHNS and SASEGT. V drops 2 bases and J drops 2 bases, leaving 18 bases in between.

Separate from the approximately 730-subject first cohort, the validation cohort of 120 subjects was the group to which the donors belonged. The V and J segments used are TRBV6-1 and TRBJ2-5; the D gene is unclear. The receptor's source is a young woman in good health and CMV-seropositive. Source material: PBMCs. The bases read TGTGCCAGCAGTGAATTCAAGACTCCGTATGGGCAAGAGACCCAGTACTTC. Translated, it gives CASSEFKTPYGQETQYF.